This T cell receptor (beta chain) was identified during a study of blood T cell repertoires in COVID-19. Study-wide context: Samples of COVID-19 (acute and convalescent) were obtained from the United States, Italy and Spain.

Exposed participants encountered a COVID-19 case during the 2 weeks preceding study entry. Authors' processing steps: By means of reference gene primer amplification, nucleated cell counts were estimated. This table comes from immunoSEQ multiplex PCR, and its TCRdb copy is limited to in-frame clones, with some not included. Clone size and V and J calls were adopted from that table, with D and trimming inferred from the DNA. The sample lists around 190,000 clones; less than 90% were seen once. Trimming left V 5 bases short and J 7 bases short, with 11 bases between. In germline, CDR1 is DFQATT, CDR2 SNEGSKA (reference sequence). The CDR3 loop spans 11 amino acids.

This TCR derives from a woman aged 25 to 39 who had been exposed to COVID-19. This sequence joins TRBV20-1 and TRBJ1-2; D is perhaps TRBD1 (5 bases). Sequenced sample: PBMCs or T cells enriched from blood (not recorded which). The chain's CDR3 is CSAPTGGGYTF. For the CDR3, the DNA is TGCAGTGCTCCGACGGGGGGTGGCTACACCTTC.